What follows describes a single T cell receptor beta chain. Its target is unknown. The sample comes from a study of blood T cells in healthy people across ages. General observations from the study: Comparison with aged donors showed that long-lived donors had more naive CD4+ cells and higher diversity. The study lacked donor CMV status, which possibly confounded expanded clonotype changes.

CDR3 length: 14 amino acids. Germline CDR1 is SGHRS and CDR2 is YFSETQ. V was clipped by 5 bases and J by 4 bases, with 15 bases between them. Donor samples were obtained from healthy Caucasian individuals from Russia, aged about 6 to 95. Samples had at least 6 million PBMCs isolated from them. PCR was performed a second time for about 6 to 12 cycles using a sample-barcoded 5' primer and a J-beta primer mix. One entry per CDR3 protein, called by TCRdb with MiXCR from the 5' RACE reads. The data contain about 1.5 million distinct CDR3 sequences, approximately 40% of them singletons. The receptor was isolated from a woman aged 18-30 years in good health. This chain connects TRBV5-1 to TRBJ2-5; no firm D call. Sequencing was done on a sample of blood. CDR3 nucleotide sequence: TGCGCCAGCAGTTTGACCCCCAGCGCAGAGACCCAGTACTTC. Encoded protein: CASSLTPSAETQYF.